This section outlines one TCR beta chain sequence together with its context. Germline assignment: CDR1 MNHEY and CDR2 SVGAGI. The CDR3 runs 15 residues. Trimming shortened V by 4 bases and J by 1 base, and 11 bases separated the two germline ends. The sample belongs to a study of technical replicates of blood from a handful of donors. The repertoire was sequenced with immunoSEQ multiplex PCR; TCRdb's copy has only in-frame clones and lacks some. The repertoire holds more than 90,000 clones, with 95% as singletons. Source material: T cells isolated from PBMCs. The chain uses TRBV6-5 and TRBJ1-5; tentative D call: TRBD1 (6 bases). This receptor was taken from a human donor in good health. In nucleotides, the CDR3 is TGTGCCAGCAGTTCTCGCGACAGGAGCAATCAGCCCCAGCATTTT. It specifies CASSSRDRSNQPQHF.